This entry features one T cell receptor (beta chain) sequence. Antigen unknown. CDR3 length: 13 residues. The germline CDR1 and CDR2 sequences are MNHEY and SVGAGI. With V trimmed by 2 bases and J by 10 bases, 2 bases remained unmatched. These data originate in a study of cytomegalovirus exposure and HLA in healthy donors. Study-level results: Researchers reported in a later analysis that common viral pathogens appeared linked to several top clusters.

The PCR was carried out with 60 Vbeta primers and 13 Jbeta primers. This table comes from immunoSEQ multiplex PCR, and its TCRdb copy is limited to in-frame clones, with some not included. Of fewer than 200,000 clones detected, roughly 80% appear once; the ten largest clones hold 2% to 2.5%. The material sequenced was PBMCs. This TCR was sampled from a male donor in good health and CMV-seronegative. The chain employs TRBV6-5 and TRBJ1-6, with 7 bases lining up with TRBD1. The CDR3 DNA follows: TGTGCCAGCAGTTACGACAGGGACTCACCCCTCCACTTT. It is translated as CASSYDRDSPLHF.